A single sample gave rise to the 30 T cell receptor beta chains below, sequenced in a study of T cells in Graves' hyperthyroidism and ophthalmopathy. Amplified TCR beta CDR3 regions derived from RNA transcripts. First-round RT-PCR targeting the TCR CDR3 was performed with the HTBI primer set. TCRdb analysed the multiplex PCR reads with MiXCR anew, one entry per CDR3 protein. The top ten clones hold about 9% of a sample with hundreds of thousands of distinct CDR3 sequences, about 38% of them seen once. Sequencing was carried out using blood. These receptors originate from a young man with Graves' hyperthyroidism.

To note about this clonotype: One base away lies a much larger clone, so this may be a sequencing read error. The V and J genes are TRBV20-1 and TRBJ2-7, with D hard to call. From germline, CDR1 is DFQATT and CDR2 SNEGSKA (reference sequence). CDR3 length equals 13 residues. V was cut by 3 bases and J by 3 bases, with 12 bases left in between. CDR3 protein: CSARETLFYEQYF. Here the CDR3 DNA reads TGCAGTGCTAGGGAGACCCTCTTCTACGAGCAGTACTTC.

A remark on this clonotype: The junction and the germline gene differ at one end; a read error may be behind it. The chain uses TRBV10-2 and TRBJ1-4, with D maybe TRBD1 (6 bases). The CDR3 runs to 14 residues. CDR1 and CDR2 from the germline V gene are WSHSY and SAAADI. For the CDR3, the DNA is TGTGCCAGCAGCGTAAGCTCAGGGGATGAAAAACTGTTTTTT. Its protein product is CASSVSSGDEKLFF.

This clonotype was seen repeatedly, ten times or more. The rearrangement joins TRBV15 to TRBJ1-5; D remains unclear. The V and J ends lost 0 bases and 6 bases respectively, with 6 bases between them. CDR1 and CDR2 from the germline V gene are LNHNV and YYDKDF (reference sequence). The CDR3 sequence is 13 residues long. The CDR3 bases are TGTGCCACCAGCAGAGATAACGGTCAGCCCCAGCATTTT. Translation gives CATSRDNGQPQHF.

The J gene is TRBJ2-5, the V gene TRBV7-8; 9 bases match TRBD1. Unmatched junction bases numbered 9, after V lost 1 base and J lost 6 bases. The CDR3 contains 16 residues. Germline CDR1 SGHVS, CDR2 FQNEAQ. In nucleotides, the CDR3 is TGTGCCAGCAGCTTAGAGGGTCCGACAGGGGGAAAGACCCAGTACTTC. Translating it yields CASSLEGPTGGKTQYF.

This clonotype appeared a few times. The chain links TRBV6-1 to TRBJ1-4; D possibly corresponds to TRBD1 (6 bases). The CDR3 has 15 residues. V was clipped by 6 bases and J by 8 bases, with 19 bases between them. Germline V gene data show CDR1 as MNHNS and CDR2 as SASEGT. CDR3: CASSQGQRGGEKLFF. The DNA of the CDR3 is TGTGCCAGCAGCCAAGGACAGCGAGGTGGAGAAAAACTGTTTTTT.

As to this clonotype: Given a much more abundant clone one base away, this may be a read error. The chain's CDR3 is CSVEEAGGEASF. The DNA of the CDR3 is TGCAGCGTTGAAGAGGCAGGGGGTGAAGCTTCCTTT. This rearrangement joins TRBV29-1 to TRBJ1-1, with 7 bases aligning to TRBD1. Germline V gene data show CDR1 as SQVTM and CDR2 as ANQGSEA. The CDR3 is 12 amino acids.

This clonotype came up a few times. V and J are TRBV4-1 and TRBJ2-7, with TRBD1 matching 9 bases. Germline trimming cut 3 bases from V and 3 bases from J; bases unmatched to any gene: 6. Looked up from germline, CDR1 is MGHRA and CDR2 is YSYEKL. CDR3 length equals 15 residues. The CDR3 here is CASSHGTGRDYEQYF. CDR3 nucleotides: TGCGCCAGCAGCCATGGGACAGGGAGGGACTACGAGCAGTACTTC.

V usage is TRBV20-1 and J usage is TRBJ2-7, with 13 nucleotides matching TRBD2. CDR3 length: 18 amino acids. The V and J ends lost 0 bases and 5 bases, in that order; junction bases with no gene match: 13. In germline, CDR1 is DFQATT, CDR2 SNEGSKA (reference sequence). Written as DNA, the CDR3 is TGCAGTGCTAGAGATGGTGGGACTAGCGGGACTGGGAGTCACGAGCAGTACTTC. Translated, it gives CSARDGGTSGTGSHEQYF.

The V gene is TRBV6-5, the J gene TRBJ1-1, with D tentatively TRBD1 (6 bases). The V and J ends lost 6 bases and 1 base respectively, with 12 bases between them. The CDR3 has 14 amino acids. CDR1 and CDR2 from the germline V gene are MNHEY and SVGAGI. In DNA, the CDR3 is TGTGCCAGCAGCATTAGGACAGCGAACACTGAAGCTTTCTTT. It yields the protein CASSIRTANTEAFF.

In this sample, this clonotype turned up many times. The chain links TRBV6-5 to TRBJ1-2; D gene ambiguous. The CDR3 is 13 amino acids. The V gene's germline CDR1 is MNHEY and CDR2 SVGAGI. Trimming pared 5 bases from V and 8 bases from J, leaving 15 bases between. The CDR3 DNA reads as TGTGCCAGCAGTGACTTTCGTAAGACAGGCTACACCTTC. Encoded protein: CASSDFRKTGYTF.

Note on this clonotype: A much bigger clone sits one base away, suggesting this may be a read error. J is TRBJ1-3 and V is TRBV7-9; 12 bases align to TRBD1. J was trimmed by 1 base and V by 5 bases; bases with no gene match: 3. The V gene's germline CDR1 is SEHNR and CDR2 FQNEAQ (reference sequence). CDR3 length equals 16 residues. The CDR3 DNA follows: TGTGCCAGCAGCCGGGGACAGGGGGCTTCTGGAAACACCATATATTTT. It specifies CASSRGQGASGNTIYF.

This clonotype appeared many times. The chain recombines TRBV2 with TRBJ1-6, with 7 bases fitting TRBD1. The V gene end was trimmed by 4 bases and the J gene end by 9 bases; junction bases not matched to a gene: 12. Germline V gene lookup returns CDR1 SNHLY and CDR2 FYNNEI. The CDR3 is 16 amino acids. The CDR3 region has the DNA TGTGCCAGCAGTGCTTCAGGGGGAGGTATTGCTTCACCCCTCCACTTT. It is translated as CASSASGGGIASPLHF. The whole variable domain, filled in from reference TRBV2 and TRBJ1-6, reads EPEVTQTPSHQVTQMGQEVILRCVPISNHLYFYWYRQILGQKVEFLVSFYNNEISEKSEIFDDQFSVERPDGSNFTLKIRSTKLEDSAMYFCASSASGGGIASPLHFGNGTRLTVT.

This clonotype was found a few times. CDR3 DNA sequence: TGCAGTGCCTCAGGGATGGACGGGGAGCTGTTTTTT. The encoded protein is CSASGMDGELFF. The chain carries TRBV20-1 and TRBJ2-2; the D gene is possibly TRBD1 (5 bases). Germline CDR1 DFQATT, CDR2 SNEGSKA (reference sequence). The CDR3 extends over 12 amino acids. V lost 6 bases, J lost 7 bases, and 12 bases lay in between.

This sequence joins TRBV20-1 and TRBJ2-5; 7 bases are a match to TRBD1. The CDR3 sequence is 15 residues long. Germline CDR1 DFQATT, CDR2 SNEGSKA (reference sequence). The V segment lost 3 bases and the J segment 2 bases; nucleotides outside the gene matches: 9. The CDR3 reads CSASPPGTVQETQYF. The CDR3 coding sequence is TGCAGTGCTAGCCCTCCTGGGACAGTTCAAGAGACCCAGTACTTC.

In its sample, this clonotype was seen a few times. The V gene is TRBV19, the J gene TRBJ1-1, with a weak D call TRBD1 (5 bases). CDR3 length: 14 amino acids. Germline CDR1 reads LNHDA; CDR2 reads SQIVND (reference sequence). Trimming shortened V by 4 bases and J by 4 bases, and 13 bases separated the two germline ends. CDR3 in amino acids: CASSRVTGGTEAFF. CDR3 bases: TGTGCCAGTAGTAGAGTGACTGGGGGCACTGAAGCTTTCTTT.

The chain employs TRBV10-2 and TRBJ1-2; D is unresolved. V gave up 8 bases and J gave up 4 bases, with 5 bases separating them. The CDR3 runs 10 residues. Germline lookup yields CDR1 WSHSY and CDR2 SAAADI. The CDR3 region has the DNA TGCGCCAGCGCTGGCTATGGCTACACCTTC. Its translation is CASAGYGYTF.

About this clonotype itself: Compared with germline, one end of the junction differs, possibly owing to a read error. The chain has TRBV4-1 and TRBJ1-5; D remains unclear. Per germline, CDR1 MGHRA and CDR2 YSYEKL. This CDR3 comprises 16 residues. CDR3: CASSQVKTRANQPQHF. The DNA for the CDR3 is TGTGCCAGCAGCCAAGTGAAAACTCGGGCGAATCAGCCCCAGCATTTT.

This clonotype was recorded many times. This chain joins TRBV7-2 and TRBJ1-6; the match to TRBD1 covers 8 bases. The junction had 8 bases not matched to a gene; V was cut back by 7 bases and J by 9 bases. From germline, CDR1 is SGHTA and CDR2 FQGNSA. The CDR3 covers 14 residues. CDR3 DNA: TGTGCCAGCACCATGGGACAGGCATTTTCACCCCTCCACTTT. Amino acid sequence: CASTMGQAFSPLHF.

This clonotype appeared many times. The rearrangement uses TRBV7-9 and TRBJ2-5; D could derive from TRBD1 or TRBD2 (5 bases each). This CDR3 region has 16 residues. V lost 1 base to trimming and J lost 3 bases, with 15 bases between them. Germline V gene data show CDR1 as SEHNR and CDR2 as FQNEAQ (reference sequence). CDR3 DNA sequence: TGTGCCAGCAGCTTAGTGGTATGGGGGAGCGAAGAGACCCAGTACTTC. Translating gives CASSLVVWGSEETQYF. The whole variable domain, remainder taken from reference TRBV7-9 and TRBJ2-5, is DTGVSQNPRHKITKRGQNVTFRCDPISEHNRLYWYRQTLGQGPEFLTYFQNEAQLEKSRLLSDRFSAERPKGSFSTLEIQRTEQGDSAMYLCASSLVVWGSEETQYFGPGTRLLVL.

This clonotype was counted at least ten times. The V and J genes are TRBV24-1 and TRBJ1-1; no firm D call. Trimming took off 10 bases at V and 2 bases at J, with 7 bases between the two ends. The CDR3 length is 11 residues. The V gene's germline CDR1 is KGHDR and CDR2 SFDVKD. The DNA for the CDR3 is TGTGCCACGCATACCAACACTGAAGCTTTCTTT. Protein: CATHTNTEAFF.

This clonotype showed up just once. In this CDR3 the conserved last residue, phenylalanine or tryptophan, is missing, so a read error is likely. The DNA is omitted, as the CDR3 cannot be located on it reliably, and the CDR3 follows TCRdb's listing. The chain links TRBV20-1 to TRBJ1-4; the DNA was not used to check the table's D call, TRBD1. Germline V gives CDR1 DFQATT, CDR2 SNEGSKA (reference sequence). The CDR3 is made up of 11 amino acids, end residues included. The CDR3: CSARPRGGVGY.

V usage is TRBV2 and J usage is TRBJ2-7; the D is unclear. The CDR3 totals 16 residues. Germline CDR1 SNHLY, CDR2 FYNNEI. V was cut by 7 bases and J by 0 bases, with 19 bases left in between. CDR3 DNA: TGTGCCAGCAAGGGCCCCTGGGGAAAAAGCTCCTACGAGCAGTACTTC. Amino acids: CASKGPWGKSSYEQYF.

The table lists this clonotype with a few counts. For the CDR3, the DNA is TGTGCCAGCAGCTTGGCCCCTGGCGATAACACTGAAGCTTTCTTT. The encoded protein is CASSLAPGDNTEAFF. J is TRBJ1-1 and V is TRBV5-4; D is unresolved. CDR3 length equals 15 residues. Germline assignment: CDR1 SGHNT and CDR2 YYREEE (reference sequence). V gave up 0 bases and J gave up 2 bases, with 11 bases separating them.

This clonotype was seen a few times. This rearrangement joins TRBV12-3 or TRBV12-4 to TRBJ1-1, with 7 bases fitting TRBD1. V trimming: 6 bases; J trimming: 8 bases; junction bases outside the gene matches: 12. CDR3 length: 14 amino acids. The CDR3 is CASSQEREGAEAFF. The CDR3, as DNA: TGTGCCAGCAGCCAAGAACGGGAGGGGGCGGAAGCTTTCTTT.

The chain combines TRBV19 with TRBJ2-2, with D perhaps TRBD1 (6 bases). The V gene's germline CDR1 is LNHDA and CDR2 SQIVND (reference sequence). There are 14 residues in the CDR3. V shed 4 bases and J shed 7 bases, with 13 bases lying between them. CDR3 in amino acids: CASSKGGPVGELFF. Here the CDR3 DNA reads TGTGCCAGTAGTAAAGGGGGACCTGTCGGGGAGCTGTTTTTT. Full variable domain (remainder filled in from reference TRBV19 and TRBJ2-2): DGGITQSPKYLFRKEGQNVTLSCEQNLNHDAMYWYRQDPGQGLRLIYYSQIVNDFQKGDIAEGYSVSREKKESFPLTVTSAQKNPTAFYLCASSKGGPVGELFFGEGSRLTVL.

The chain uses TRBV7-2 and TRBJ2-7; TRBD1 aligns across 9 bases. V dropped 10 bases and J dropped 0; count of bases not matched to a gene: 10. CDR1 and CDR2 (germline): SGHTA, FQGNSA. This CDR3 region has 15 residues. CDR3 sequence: CATRGGQGRSYEQYF. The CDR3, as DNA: TGTGCCACCCGTGGGGGACAGGGACGCTCCTACGAGCAGTACTTC.

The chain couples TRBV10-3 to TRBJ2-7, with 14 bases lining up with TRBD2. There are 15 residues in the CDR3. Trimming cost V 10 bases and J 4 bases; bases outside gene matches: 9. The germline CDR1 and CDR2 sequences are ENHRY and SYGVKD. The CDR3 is CATGTSGSPAYEQYF. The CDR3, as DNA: TGTGCCACCGGGACTAGCGGGAGTCCGGCTTACGAGCAGTACTTC.

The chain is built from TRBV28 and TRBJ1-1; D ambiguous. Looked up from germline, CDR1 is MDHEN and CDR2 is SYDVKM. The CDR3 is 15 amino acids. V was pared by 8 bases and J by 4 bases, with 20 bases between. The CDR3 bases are TGTGCCAGCCCCTCCCCACATGGCCAGCGCACTGAAGCTTTCTTT. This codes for CASPSPHGQRTEAFF.

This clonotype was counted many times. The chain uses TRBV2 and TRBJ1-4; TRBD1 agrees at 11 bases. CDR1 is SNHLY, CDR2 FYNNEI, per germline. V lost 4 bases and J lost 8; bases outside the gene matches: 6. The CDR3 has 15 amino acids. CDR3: CASSATGTGGEKLFF. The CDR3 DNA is TGTGCCAGCAGTGCCACCGGGACAGGGGGAGAAAAACTGTTTTTT.

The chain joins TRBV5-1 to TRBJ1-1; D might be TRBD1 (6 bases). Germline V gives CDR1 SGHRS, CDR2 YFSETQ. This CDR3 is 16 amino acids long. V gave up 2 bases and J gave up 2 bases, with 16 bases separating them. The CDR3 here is CASSFRPGHKNTEAFF. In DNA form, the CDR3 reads TGCGCCAGCAGCTTCAGGCCGGGACATAAAAACACTGAAGCTTTCTTT.